This T cell receptor (beta chain) was documented in a study of siplizumab effects on memory and regulatory T cells. General study findings and limits: Reactions containing siplizumab showed mappable alloreactive CD4+ clones averaging approximately 75% Treg-derived, versus roughly 25% in controls. An assignable naive or memory phenotype was lacking in roughly 75-95% of proliferating CD4+ or CD8+ clones.

A remark on this clone: The antigen remains undetermined.

Assays examined 95,000 to 100,000 TCR templates per sample. Profiling relied on immunoSEQ multiplex PCR, and the TCRdb table lists in-frame clones only, not all of them. The table includes some 100,000 clones, roughly 93% detected once. V gave up 0 bases and J gave up 3 bases, with 8 bases separating them. The CDR3 contains 15 residues. Germline CDR1 and CDR2: LGHNA and YNFKEQ. The chain couples TRBV4-2 to TRBJ1-4; D ambiguous. Input material: CD8+ T cells sorted from blood. This clonotype was sampled from a human donor in good health. The CDR3 loop reads CASSQEKGSNEKLFF. The CDR3 DNA sequence: TGTGCCAGCAGCCAAGAGAAGGGATCTAATGAAAAACTGTTTTTT.